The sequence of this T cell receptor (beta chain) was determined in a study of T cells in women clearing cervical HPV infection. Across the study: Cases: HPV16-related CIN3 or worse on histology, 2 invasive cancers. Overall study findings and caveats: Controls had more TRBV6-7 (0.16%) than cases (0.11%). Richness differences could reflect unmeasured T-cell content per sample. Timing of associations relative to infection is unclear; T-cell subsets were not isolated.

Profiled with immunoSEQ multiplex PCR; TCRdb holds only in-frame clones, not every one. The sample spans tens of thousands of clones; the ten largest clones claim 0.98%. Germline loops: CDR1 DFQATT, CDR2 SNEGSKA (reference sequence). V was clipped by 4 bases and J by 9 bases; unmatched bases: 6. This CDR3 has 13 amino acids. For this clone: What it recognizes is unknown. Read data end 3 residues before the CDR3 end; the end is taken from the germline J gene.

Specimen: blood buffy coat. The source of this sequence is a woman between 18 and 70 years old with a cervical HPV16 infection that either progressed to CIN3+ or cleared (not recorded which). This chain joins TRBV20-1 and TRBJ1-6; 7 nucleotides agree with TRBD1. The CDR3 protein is CSAKDRKGSPLHF. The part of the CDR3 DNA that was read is TGCAGTGCTAAGGACAGGAAGGGTTCACCC.